Sequencing of this T cell receptor (beta chain) was carried out in a study of regulatory T cells in long-lasting Graves disease. This clonotype was picked up many times. V gave up 3 bases and J gave up 8 bases, with 14 bases separating them. The CDR3 sequence is 13 residues long. Per the germline V gene, CDR1 is DFQATT and CDR2 is SNEGSKA (reference sequence). Time point defined: newly diagnosed GD, antithyroid drugs for less than 3 months. The authors made the TCR library using RNA they extracted from PBMCs. Libraries of TCR beta came from iRepertoire HTBI primers plus Arm-PCR of CDR3 regions. TCRdb re-derived calls from the multiplex PCR reads in MiXCR, one entry per CDR3 protein. The data show 300,000 to 450,000 distinct CDR3 sequences, with about 16% seen just once and around a fifth held by the top ten.

Sequenced material: peripheral blood mononuclear cells (PBMCs), taken at new diagnosis, from a patient treated with antithyroid drugs. This clonotype was sampled from a female donor with Graves disease. V is TRBV20-1 and J is TRBJ1-3, with D maybe TRBD1 (6 bases). CDR3 coding DNA: TGCAGTGCTAGGTTCTCCGGGGGCTACACCATATATTTT. Translating gives CSARFSGGYTIYF.